This T cell receptor beta chain was identified in a study of blood T cell repertoires in COVID-19. The V and J ends lost 0 bases and 5 bases, in that order; junction bases with no gene match: 14. The germline gives CDR1 MGHRA, CDR2 YSYEKL. This CDR3 is 19 amino acids long. Assay used: immunoSEQ multiplex PCR; TCRdb lists only in-frame clones, some missing. Here the sample spans approximately 120,000 clones, more than 65% being singletons. The specimen sequenced was peripheral blood. This clonotype was sampled from a woman in her 70s with acute or convalescent COVID-19. The genes are TRBV4-1 and TRBJ2-3; TRBD2 matches 10 bases. Here the CDR3 reads CASSQDYPLLAGNLDTQYF. The CDR3 DNA reads TGCGCCAGCAGCCAAGACTACCCGCTACTAGCGGGAAATTTAGATACGCAGTATTTT.